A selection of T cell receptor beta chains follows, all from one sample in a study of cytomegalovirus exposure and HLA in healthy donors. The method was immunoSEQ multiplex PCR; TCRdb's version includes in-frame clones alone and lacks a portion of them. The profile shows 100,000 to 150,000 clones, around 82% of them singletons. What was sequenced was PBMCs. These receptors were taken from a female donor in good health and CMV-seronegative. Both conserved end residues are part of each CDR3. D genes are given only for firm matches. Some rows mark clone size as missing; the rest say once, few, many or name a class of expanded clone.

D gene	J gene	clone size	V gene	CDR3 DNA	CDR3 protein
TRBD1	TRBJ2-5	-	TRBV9	TGTGCCAGCAGCGTACTCGGGACAGCTAAAGAGACCCAGTACTTC	CASSVLGTAKETQYF
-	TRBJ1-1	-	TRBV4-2	TGTGCCAGCAGCCAAGAAGGGGGCACTGAAGCTTTCTTT	CASSQEGGTEAFF
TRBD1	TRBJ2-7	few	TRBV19	TGTGCCAGTAGTCTCCCGGGGACAGGGGACTGCTACGAGCAGTACTTC	CASSLPGTGDCYEQYF
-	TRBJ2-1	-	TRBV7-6	TGTGCCAGCAGCCCCCGAGATAATGAGCAGTTCTTC	CASSPRDNEQFF
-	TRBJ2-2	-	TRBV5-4	TGTGCCAGCAGCTTGGCGCCTAGTGGGAACACCGGGGAGCTGTTTTTT	CASSLAPSGNTGELFF
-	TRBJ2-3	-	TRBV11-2	TGTGCCAGCAGCTCCGACTTGATTAGCGGAAGCACAGATACGCAGTATTTT	CASSSDLISGSTDTQYF
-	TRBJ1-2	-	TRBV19	TGTGCCAGTAGGCACGGCAGAGGCTATGGCTACACCTTC	CASRHGRGYGYTF
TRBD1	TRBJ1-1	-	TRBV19	TGTGCCAGTAGTCGCTTGGACAGGGATGAAGCTTTCTTT	CASSRLDRDEAFF
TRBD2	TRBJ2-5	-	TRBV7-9	TGTGCCAGCAGCTTATACGGTTGGGCGGGAGGAGAAGAGACCCAGTACTTC	CASSLYGWAGGEETQYF
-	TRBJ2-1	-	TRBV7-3	TGTGCCAGCAGCTTCGGTCAGGGCCCCTACAATGAGCAGTTCTTC	CASSFGQGPYNEQFF
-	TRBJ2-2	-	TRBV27	TGTGCCAGCAGGAGCGGGTCCAACACCGGGGAGCTGTTTTTT	CASRSGSNTGELFF
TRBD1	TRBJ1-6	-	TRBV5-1	TGCGCCAGCAGCGCGGGACAGGTGCTGTCGAATTCACCCCTCCACTTT	CASSAGQVLSNSPLHF
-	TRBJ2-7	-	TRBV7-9	TGTGCCAGCAGCTTATCCGGCAGGTCCCGTCTTACCTACGAGCAGTACTTC	CASSLSGRSRLTYEQYF
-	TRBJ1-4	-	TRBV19	TGTGCCAGTAGTGGCTATGCGTCTGCCCACACACCCTCCGGGATCGCCAGCGAGAAACTGTTTTTT	CASSGYASAHTPSGIASEKLFF
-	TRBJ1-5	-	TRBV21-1	TGTGCCCGCGGGGGTAGCAATCAGCCCCAGCATTTT	CARGGSNQPQHF
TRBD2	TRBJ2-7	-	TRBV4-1	TGCGCCAGCAGCCGGGGACTAGCGGGGGCCCAGGGAGAGCAGTACTTC	CASSRGLAGAQGEQYF
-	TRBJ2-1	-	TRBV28	TGTGCCAGCAGTCAACGCCCGGGGGAGCAGTTCTTC	CASSQRPGEQFF
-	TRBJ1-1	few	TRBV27	TGTGCCAGCAGTCCCGGGGGGTGGGCGGCTGAAGCTTTCTTT	CASSPGGWAAEAFF
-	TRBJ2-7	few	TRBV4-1	TGCGCCAGCAGCCAACAGACAGGCCCTCGCTACGAGCAGTACTTC	CASSQQTGPRYEQYF
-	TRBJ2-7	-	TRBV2	TGTGCCAGCAGTGGTGAGGGGGATGAGCAGTACTTC	CASSGEGDEQYF
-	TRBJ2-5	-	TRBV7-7	TGTGCTAGCAGCTTAAGTCCAGGGGGGAAGACCCAGTACTTC	CASSLSPGGKTQYF
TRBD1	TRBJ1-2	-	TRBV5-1	TGCGCCAGCAGCTTGGAGGGACAGGGACATAACTATGGCTACACCTTC	CASSLEGQGHNYGYTF
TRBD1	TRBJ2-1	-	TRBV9	TGTGCCAGCAGCGGCCGGGACAGGGCCGGGAATGAGCAGTTCTTC	CASSGRDRAGNEQFF
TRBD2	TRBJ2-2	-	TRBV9	TGTGCCAGCAGCGTAGCTTCGGCGGGAGGAGTTACCGGGGAGCTGTTTTTT	CASSVASAGGVTGELFF
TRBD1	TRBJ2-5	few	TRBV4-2	TGTGCCAGCAGCCAAGGGTATGGACAGGGGGCGAGTGAGACCCAGTACTTC	CASSQGYGQGASETQYF
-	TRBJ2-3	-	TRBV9	TGTGCCAGCAGCGCTATACAGGGCACAGATACGCAGTATTTT	CASSAIQGTDTQYF
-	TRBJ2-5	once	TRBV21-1	TGTGCCAGCAGGTCGGGACTTTCAGAGACCCAGTACTTC	CASRSGLSETQYF
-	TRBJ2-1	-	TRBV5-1	TGCGCCAGCAGCTTGGCCCAACGGGACTGGACTCGTAATGAGCAGTTCTTC	CASSLAQRDWTRNEQFF
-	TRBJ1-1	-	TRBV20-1	TGCAGTGCTAGAGATATAGAAGAAGCTTTCTTT	CSARDIEEAFF
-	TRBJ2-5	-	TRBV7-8	TGTGCCAGCAGCCCCTATTATAGCACGGAGACCCAGTACTTC	CASSPYYSTETQYF
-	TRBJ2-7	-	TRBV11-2	TGTGCCAGCAGCTCCAGACTAGGGTCCAACGAGCAGTACTTC	CASSSRLGSNEQYF
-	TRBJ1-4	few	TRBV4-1	TGCGCCAGCAGCCAGGCAGGGATAACTAATGAAAAACTGTTTTTT	CASSQAGITNEKLFF
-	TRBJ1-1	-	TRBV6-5	TGTGCCAGCAGTTACCGGGAACTTTATGAAGCTTTCTTT	CASSYRELYEAFF
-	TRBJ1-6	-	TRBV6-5	TGTGCCAGCAGTTACCTGAGGAAGGCCACCTCGACCCTCCACTTT	CASSYLRKATSTLHF
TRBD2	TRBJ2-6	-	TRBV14	TGTGCCAGCAGCCTGCAGCGGGGTTACTCTGGGGCCAACGTCCTGACTTTC	CASSLQRGYSGANVLTF
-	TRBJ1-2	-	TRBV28	TGTGCCAGCAGGCGGGACGCTCGGCGCTATGGCTACACCTTC	CASRRDARRYGYTF
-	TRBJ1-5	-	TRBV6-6	TGTGCCAGCAGTTACTCGGAGCATCAGCCCCAGCATTTT	CASSYSEHQPQHF
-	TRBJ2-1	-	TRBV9	TGTGCCAGCAGCGCCTCTTTGGGGCTAGCGAGCTACAATGAGCAGTTCTTC	CASSASLGLASYNEQFF
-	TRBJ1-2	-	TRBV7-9	TGTGCCAGCAGCTTAGTGGGTCCCCCTGCGGATGGCTACACCTTC	CASSLVGPPADGYTF
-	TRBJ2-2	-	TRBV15	TGTGCCACCAGCAGAGACAGGGGGAACACCGGGGAGCTGTTTTTT	CATSRDRGNTGELFF
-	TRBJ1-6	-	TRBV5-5	TGTGCCAGCAGCTTGGGAGACAGTCTCTATAATTCACCCCTCCACTTT	CASSLGDSLYNSPLHF
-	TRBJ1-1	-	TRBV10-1	TGCGCCAGCAGTGAGGCAAAGGGGGATTACACTGAAGCTTTCTTT	CASSEAKGDYTEAFF
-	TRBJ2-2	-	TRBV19	TGTGCCAGTAGTATCCTCCCTAGCGACGCCGGGGAGCTGTTTTTT	CASSILPSDAGELFF
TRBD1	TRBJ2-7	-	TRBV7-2	TGTGCCAGCAGCGGGCATCGGGACAGCTCCTACGAGCAGTACTTC	CASSGHRDSSYEQYF
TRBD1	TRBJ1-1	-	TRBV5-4	TGTGCCAGCAGCTCAGGGGGCGGGGTGGCTGAAGCTTTCTTT	CASSSGGGVAEAFF
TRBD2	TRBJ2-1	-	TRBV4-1	TGCGCCAGCAAGATGGCGGGAGGGCCGGTGGAGCAGTTCTTC	CASKMAGGPVEQFF